The next 15 T cell receptor beta chains were all read from a single sample in a study of blood T cell repertoires in COVID-19. Only in-frame clones appear in the TCRdb table, and some are missing; sequencing was by immunoSEQ multiplex PCR. The sample shows approximately 230,000 clones, around 84% of them seen only once. Sequencing was performed on PBMCs or T cells enriched from blood (not recorded which). The source is a man aged 35-49 years who had recovered from COVID-19.

The V gene is TRBV19, the J gene TRBJ1-1; a weak D match, TRBD1 (6 bases). Trimming took off 3 bases at V and 4 bases at J, with 12 bases between the two ends. Germline V gene sequence: CDR1 LNHDA, CDR2 SQIVND (reference sequence). The CDR3 totals 14 residues. The DNA of the CDR3 is TGTGCCAGTAGTATTCGAGGGGGATCCACTGAAGCTTTCTTT. This translates into CASSIRGGSTEAFF.

The rearrangement uses TRBV11-2 and TRBJ2-1, with D perhaps matching TRBD1 (5 bases). Germline values: CDR1 SGHAT, CDR2 FQNNGV. V was cut by 3 bases and J by 2 bases, with 14 bases left in between. CDR3 length: 16 residues. In DNA form, the CDR3 reads TGTGCCAGCAGCTTGGGTCAAGGGGTGGCCTACAATGAGCAGTTCTTC. Translation gives CASSLGQGVAYNEQFF.

This chain connects TRBV5-4 to TRBJ1-2; D perhaps matches TRBD1 (5 bases). There are 16 residues in the CDR3. V lost 2 bases and J lost 1, with 15 bases in between. Germline loops: CDR1 SGHNT, CDR2 YYREEE (reference sequence). Here the CDR3 DNA reads TGTGCCAGCAGCTTACCCCCCGGGGGGGTTAACTATGGCTACACCTTC. Residues: CASSLPPGGVNYGYTF. Filled out from reference TRBV5-4 and TRBJ1-2, the complete variable domain reads ETGVTQSPTHLIKTRGQQVTLRCSSQSGHNTVSWYQQALGQGPQFIFQYYREEENGRGNFPPRFSGLQFPNYSSELNVNALELDDSALYLCASSLPPGGVNYGYTFGSGTRLTVV.

Here the CDR3 reads CASMSGGYYYEQYF. The CDR3 DNA is TGTGCCAGCATGAGCGGGGGATACTACTACGAGCAGTACTTC. The chain recombines TRBV6-5 with TRBJ2-7, with 8 nucleotides matching TRBD2. The germline V gene encodes CDR1 MNHEY and CDR2 SVGAGI. Trimming took 7 bases from V and 3 from J; bases not matched to a gene: 8. The CDR3 spans 14 residues.

The chain carries TRBV12-3 or TRBV12-4 and TRBJ1-1; tentative D call: TRBD1 (5 bases). CDR3 size: 13 residues. Trimming stripped 7 bases from V and 1 base from J, with 10 bases between. Here the CDR3 reads CASTARANTEAFF. Written as DNA, the CDR3 is TGTGCCAGCACCGCCAGGGCGAACACTGAAGCTTTCTTT.

The chain links TRBV5-6 to TRBJ1-2; tentative D call: TRBD1 (5 bases). V gave up 7 bases and J gave up 4 bases, with 14 bases separating them. There are 13 residues in the CDR3. Germline CDR1 is SGHDT and CDR2 is YYEEEE. CDR3 sequence (DNA): TGTGCCAGCCAGTTAGGGGCCACCTATGGCTACACCTTC. It codes for CASQLGATYGYTF.

V usage is TRBV27 and J usage is TRBJ2-2, with D maybe TRBD1 (5 bases). CDR3 length: 14 residues. Trimming stripped 6 bases from V and 1 base from J, with 9 bases between. Germline CDR1 reads MNHEY; CDR2 reads SMNVEV (reference sequence). Written as DNA, the CDR3 is TGTGCCAGCAGCAGAGGACAGAACACCGGGGAGCTGTTTTTT. Protein: CASSRGQNTGELFF.

This chain connects TRBV5-5 to TRBJ2-7, with TRBD2 matching over 11 bases. The germline CDR1 and CDR2 sequences are SGHKS and YYEKEE (reference sequence). The V segment lost 3 bases and the J segment 3 bases; nucleotides outside the gene matches: 11. The CDR3 extends over 17 amino acids. The CDR3 DNA reads as TGTGCCAGCAGCTCATCCCTAGCGGGGGGCCGACACTACGAGCAGTACTTC. Its translation: CASSSSLAGGRHYEQYF. Looking up the rest from reference TRBV5-5 and TRBJ2-7 gives the full variable domain: DAGVTQSPTHLIKTRGQQVTLRCSPISGHKSVSWYQQVLGQGPQFIFQYYEKEERGRGNFPDRFSARQFPNYSSELNVNALLLGDSALYLCASSSSLAGGRHYEQYFGPGTRLTVT.

This chain links TRBV7-9 with TRBJ2-7, with TRBD1 identical over 10 bases. Germline V gene lookup returns CDR1 SEHNR and CDR2 FQNEAQ (reference sequence). The CDR3 is 14 residues long. V shed 4 bases and J 5 bases; nucleotides not matched to a gene: 5. CDR3 nucleotides: TGTGCCAGCAGCTGGACAGGGGGTGGGGACGAGCAGTACTTC. Its translation: CASSWTGGGDEQYF.

The V gene is TRBV10-3, the J gene TRBJ2-5; 10 nucleotides agree with TRBD1. CDR3 length: 16 residues. V dropped 6 bases and J dropped 4; count of bases not matched to a gene: 11. Germline assignment: CDR1 ENHRY and CDR2 SYGVKD. The CDR3 here is CAIRGGQGSIGETQYF. Here the CDR3 DNA reads TGTGCCATCAGGGGGGGACAGGGGTCAATAGGAGAGACCCAGTACTTC.

J is TRBJ2-7 and V is TRBV12-3 or TRBV12-4; D not resolved. This CDR3 comprises 11 residues. Trimming left V 4 bases short and J 4 bases short, with 5 bases between. The DNA of the CDR3 is TGTGCCAGCAGTTCGGAGTACGAGCAGTACTTC. Protein sequence: CASSSEYEQYF.

The chain links TRBV9 to TRBJ1-2; no clear D gene. V lost 3 bases to trimming and J lost 2 bases, with 17 bases between them. CDR1 SGDLS and CDR2 YYNGEE come from the germline V gene. CDR3 length equals 16 residues. Written as DNA, the CDR3 is TGTGCCAGCAGCGATAGGGAGGTCCTCGGGAACTATGGCTACACCTTC. Translating gives CASSDREVLGNYGYTF. The whole variable domain, remainder taken from reference TRBV9 and TRBJ1-2, is DSGVTQTPKHLITATGQRVTLRCSPRSGDLSVYWYQQSLDQGLQFLIQYYNGEERAKGNILERFSAQQFPDLHSELNLSSLELGDSALYFCASSDREVLGNYGYTFGSGTRLTVV.

The table lists this clone with a count of one. The chain combines TRBV12-5 with TRBJ1-3, with D possibly matching TRBD1 (5 bases). V was clipped by 5 bases and J by 4 bases, with 15 bases between them. The germline V gene encodes CDR1 LGHNT and CDR2 FRNRAP. The CDR3 covers 15 residues. The DNA for the CDR3 is TGTGCTAGTGGTCAAGGGGCAGGGCTAGGAAACACCATATATTTT. Translation gives CASGQGAGLGNTIYF.

The chain links TRBV28 to TRBJ2-1; TRBD2 matches at 11 bases. Per the germline V gene, CDR1 is MDHEN and CDR2 is SYDVKM. This CDR3 has 12 residues. Trimming removed 5 bases from V and 14 bases from J; junction bases left unmatched: 5. The DNA for the CDR3 is TGTGCCAGCAGTATCCCGGGACTAGCGGAGTTCTTC. It codes for CASSIPGLAEFF.

The chain is built from TRBV6-1 and TRBJ1-5; 7 bases are a match to TRBD1. The CDR3 length is 14 residues. Losses at the gene ends were 2 bases for V and 9 bases for J; bases not matched to a gene: 7. CDR1 and CDR2 (germline): MNHNS, SASEGT. CDR3 nucleotide sequence: TGTGCCAGCAGTGAAAGGGCAGGGGGAGGGCCCCAGCATTTT. This translates into CASSERAGGGPQHF.